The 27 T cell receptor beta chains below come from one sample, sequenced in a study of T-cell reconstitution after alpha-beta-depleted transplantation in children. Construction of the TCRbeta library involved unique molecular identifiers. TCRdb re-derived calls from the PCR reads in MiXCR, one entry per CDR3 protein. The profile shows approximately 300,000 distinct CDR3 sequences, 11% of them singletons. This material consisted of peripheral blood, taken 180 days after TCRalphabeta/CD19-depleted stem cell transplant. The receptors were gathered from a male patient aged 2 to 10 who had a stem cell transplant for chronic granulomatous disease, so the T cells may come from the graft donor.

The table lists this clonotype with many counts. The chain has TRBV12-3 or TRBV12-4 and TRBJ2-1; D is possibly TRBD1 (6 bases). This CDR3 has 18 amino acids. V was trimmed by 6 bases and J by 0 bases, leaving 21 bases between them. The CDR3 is CASRLRWGLTSSYNEQFF. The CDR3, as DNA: TGTGCCAGCAGACTTCGATGGGGGCTCACTAGCTCCTACAATGAGCAGTTCTTC.

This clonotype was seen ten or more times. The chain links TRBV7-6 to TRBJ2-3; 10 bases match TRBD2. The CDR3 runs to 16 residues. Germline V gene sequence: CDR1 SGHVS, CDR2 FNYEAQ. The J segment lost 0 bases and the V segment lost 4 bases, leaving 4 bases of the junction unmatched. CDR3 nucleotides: TGTGCCAGCAGCTCGGGACTAGCGCTAAGCACAGATACGCAGTATTTT. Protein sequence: CASSSGLALSTDTQYF.

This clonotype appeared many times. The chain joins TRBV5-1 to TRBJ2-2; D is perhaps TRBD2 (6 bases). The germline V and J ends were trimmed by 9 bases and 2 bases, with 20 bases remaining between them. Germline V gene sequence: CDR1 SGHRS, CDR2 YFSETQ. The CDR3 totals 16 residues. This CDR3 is CATSLLSGSNTGELFF. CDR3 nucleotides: TGCGCCACCTCGCTGTTGAGCGGGTCTAACACCGGGGAGCTGTTTTTT.

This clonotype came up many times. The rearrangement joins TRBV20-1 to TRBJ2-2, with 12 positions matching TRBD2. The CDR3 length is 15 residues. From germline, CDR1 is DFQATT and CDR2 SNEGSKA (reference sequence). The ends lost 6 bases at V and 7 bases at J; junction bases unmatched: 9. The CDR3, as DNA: TGCAGTGCCAGCCCTAGCGGGAGGGTTTTCGGGGAGCTGTTTTTT. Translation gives CSASPSGRVFGELFF.

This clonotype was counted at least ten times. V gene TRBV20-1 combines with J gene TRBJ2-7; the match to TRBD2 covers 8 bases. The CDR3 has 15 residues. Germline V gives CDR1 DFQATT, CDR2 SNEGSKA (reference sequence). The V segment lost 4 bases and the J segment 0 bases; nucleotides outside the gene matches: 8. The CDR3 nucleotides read TGCAGTGCTAAGAATGTAGCGGGAAGCTCCTACGAGCAGTACTTC. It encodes CSAKNVAGSSYEQYF.

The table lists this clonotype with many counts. The CDR3 reads CASSLAGPSYEQYF. Here the CDR3 DNA reads TGTGCCAGCAGCTTAGCGGGTCCGTCCTACGAGCAGTACTTC. The J gene is TRBJ2-7, the V gene TRBV7-6, with D hard to call. Germline loops: CDR1 SGHVS, CDR2 FNYEAQ. The CDR3 is 14 amino acids. The V end lost 0 bases, the J end lost 1 base, and 7 bases lay between the germline ends.

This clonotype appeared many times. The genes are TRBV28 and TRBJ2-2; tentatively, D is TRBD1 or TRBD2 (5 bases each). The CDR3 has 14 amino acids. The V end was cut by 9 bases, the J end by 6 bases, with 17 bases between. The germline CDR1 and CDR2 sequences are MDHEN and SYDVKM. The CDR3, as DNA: TGTGCCAGTGAAGGGTGGGGGAAAGCCGGGGAGCTGTTTTTT. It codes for CASEGWGKAGELFF.

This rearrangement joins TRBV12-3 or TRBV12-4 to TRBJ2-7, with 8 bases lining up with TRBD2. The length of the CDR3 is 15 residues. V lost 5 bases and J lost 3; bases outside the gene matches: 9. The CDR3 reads CASSTPQRGNYEQYF. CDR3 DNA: TGTGCCAGCAGTACCCCCCAGCGGGGGAACTACGAGCAGTACTTC.

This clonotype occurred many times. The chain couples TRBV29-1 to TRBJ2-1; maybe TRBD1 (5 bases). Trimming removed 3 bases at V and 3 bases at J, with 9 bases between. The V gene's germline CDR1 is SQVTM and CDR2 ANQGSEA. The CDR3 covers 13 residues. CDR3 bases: TGCAGCGTTGAGGGCAGGGACTACAATGAGCAGTTCTTC. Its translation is CSVEGRDYNEQFF.

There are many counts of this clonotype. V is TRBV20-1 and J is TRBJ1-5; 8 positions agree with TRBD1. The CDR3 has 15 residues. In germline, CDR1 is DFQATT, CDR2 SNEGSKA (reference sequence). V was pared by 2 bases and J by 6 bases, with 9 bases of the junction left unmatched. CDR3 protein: CSARIAGGAGQPQHF. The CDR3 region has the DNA TGCAGTGCTAGAATCGCAGGGGGCGCGGGTCAGCCCCAGCATTTT.

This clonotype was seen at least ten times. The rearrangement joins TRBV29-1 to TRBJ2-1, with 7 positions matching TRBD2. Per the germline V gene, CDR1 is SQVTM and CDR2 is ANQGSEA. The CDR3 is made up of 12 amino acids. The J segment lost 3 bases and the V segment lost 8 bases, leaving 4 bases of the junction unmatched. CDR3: CSTGTNYNEQFF. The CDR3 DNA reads TGCAGCACCGGGACTAACTACAATGAGCAGTTCTTC.

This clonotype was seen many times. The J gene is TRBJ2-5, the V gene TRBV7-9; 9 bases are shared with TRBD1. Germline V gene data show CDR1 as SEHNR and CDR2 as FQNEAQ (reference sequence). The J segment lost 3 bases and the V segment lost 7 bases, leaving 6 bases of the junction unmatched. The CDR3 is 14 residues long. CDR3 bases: TGTGCCAGCACCAAACAGGGGGCGAAAGAGACCCAGTACTTC. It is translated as CASTKQGAKETQYF.

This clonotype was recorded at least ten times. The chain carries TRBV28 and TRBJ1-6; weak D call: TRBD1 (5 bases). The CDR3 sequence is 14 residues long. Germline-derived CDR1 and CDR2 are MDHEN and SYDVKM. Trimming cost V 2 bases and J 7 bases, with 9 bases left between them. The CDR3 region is CASSLLGANSPLHF. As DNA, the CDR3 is TGTGCCAGCAGTTTACTTGGGGCAAATTCACCCCTCCACTTT.

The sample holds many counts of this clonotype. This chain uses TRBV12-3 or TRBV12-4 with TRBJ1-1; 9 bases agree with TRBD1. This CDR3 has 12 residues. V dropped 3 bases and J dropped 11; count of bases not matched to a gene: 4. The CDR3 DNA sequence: TGTGCCAGCAGTTTCCCGGGACAGGGTGCTTTCTTT. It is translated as CASSFPGQGAFF.

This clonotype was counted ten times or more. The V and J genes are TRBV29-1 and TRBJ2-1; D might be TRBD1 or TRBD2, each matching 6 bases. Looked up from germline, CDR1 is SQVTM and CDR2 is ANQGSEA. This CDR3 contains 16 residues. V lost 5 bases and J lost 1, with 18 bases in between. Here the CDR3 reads CSVKGGVGRSYNEQFF. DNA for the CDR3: TGCAGCGTTAAGGGGGGTGTAGGGAGATCCTACAATGAGCAGTTCTTC.

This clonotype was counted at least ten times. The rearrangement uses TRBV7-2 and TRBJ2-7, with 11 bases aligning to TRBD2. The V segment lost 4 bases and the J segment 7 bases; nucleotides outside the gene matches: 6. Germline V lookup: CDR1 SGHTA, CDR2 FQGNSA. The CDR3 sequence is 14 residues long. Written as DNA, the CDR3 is TGTGCCAGCAGCTATAGCGGGAGGGCCGGAGAGCAGTACTTC. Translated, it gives CASSYSGRAGEQYF.

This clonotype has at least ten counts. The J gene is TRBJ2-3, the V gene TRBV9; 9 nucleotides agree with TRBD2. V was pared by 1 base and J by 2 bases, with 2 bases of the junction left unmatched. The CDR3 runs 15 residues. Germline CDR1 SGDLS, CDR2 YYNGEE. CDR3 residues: CASSVSSGTTDTQYF. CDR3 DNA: TGTGCCAGCAGCGTATCTAGCGGGACCACAGATACGCAGTATTTT. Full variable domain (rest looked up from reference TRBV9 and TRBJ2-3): DSGVTQTPKHLITATGQRVTLRCSPRSGDLSVYWYQQSLDQGLQFLIQYYNGEERAKGNILERFSAQQFPDLHSELNLSSLELGDSALYFCASSVSSGTTDTQYFGPGTRLTVL.

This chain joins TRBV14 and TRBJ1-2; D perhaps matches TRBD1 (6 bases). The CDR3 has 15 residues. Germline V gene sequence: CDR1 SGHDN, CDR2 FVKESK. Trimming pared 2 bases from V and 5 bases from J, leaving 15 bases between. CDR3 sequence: CASSQRDGGLYGYTF. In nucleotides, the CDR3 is TGTGCCAGCAGCCAAAGGGATGGGGGGCTTTATGGCTACACCTTC.

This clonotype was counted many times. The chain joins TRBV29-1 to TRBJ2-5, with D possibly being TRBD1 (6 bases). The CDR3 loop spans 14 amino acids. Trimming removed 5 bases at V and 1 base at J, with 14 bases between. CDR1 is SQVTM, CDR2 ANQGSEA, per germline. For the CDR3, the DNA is TGCAGCGTTAGGGGGATTAATCCCCAAGAGACCCAGTACTTC. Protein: CSVRGINPQETQYF.

The chain's CDR3 is CASSYPGLAKSEQFF. For the CDR3, the DNA is TGTGCCAGCAGTTACCCGGGACTAGCGAAGTCTGAGCAGTTCTTC. The chain employs TRBV5-4 and TRBJ2-1, with 10 bases lining up with TRBD2. The CDR3 length is 15 residues. Germline V gene sequence: CDR1 SGHNT, CDR2 YYREEE (reference sequence). Unmatched junction bases numbered 11, after V lost 5 bases and J lost 9 bases. The full variable domain, in which reference TRBV5-4 and TRBJ2-1 provide the parts outside the CDR3, is ETGVTQSPTHLIKTRGQQVTLRCSSQSGHNTVSWYQQALGQGPQFIFQYYREEENGRGNFPPRFSGLQFPNYSSELNVNALELDDSALYLCASSYPGLAKSEQFFGPGTRLTVL.

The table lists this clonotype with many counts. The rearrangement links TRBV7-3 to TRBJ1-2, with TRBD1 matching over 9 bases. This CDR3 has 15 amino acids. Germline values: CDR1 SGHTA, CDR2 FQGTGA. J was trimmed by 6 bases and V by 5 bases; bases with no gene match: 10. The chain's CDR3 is CASSTSGQGIHGYTF. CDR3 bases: TGTGCCAGCAGCACCTCGGGACAGGGAATTCATGGCTACACCTTC.

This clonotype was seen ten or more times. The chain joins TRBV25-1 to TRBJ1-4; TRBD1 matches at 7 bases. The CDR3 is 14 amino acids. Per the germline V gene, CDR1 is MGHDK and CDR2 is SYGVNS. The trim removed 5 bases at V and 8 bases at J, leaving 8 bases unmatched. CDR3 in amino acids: CASSRDSPIEKLFF. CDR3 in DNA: TGTGCCAGCAGTCGGGACAGCCCAATAGAAAAACTGTTTTTT.

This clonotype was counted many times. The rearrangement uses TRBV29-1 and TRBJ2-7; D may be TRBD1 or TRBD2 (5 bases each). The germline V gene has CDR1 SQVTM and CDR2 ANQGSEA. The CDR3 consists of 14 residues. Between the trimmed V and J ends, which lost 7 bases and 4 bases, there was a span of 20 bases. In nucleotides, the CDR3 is TGCAGCGCGATTGCCGGGACGGCACTATACGAGCAGTACTTC. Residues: CSAIAGTALYEQYF.

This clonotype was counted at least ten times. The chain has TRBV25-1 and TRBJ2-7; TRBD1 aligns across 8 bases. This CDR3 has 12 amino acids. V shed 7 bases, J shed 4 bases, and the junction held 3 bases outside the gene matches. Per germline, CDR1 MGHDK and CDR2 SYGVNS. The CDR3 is CASTQGVYEQYF. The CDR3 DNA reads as TGTGCCAGCACACAGGGGGTATACGAGCAGTACTTC.

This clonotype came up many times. CDR3 sequence: CASSPDRGGQPQHF. CDR3 in DNA: TGTGCCAGCTCACCCGACAGGGGTGGTCAGCCCCAGCATTTT. The chain recombines TRBV18 with TRBJ1-5, with TRBD1 matching 8 bases. V dropped 3 bases and J dropped 6; count of bases not matched to a gene: 4. The germline V gene encodes CDR1 KGHSH and CDR2 LQKENI. The CDR3 has 14 amino acids.

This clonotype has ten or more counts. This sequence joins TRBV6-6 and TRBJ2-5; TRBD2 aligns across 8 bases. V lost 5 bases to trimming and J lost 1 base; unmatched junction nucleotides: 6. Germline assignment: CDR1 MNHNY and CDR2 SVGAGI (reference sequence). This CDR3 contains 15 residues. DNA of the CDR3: TGTGCCAGCAGTCTTTTTGCGGGAGGCCAAGAGACCCAGTACTTC. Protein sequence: CASSLFAGGQETQYF.

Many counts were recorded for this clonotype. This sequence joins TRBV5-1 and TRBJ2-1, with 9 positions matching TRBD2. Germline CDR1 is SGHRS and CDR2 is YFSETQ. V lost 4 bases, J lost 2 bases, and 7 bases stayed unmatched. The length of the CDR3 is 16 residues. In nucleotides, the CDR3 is TGCGCCAGCAGCCTGACCGCGGGAGGGACCTACAATGAGCAGTTCTTC. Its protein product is CASSLTAGGTYNEQFF. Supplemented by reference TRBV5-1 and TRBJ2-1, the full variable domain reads KAGVTQTPRYLIKTRGQQVTLSCSPISGHRSVSWYQQTPGQGLQFLFEYFSETQRNKGNFPGRFSGRQFSNSRSEMNVSTLELGDSALYLCASSLTAGGTYNEQFFGPGTRLTVL.